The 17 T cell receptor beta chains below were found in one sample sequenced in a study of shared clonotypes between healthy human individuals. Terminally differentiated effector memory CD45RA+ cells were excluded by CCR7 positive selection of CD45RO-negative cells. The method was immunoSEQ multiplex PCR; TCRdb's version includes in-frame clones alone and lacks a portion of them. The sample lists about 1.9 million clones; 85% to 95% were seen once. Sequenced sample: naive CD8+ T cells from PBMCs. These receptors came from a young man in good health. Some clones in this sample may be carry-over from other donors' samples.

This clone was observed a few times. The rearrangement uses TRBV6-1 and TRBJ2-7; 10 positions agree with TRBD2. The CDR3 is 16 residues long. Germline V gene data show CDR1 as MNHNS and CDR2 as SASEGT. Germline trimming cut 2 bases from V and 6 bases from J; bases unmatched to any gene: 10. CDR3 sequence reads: CASSEFIGLAGVEQYF. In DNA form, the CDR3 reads TGTGCCAGCAGTGAATTCATTGGGCTAGCGGGAGTCGAGCAGTACTTC.

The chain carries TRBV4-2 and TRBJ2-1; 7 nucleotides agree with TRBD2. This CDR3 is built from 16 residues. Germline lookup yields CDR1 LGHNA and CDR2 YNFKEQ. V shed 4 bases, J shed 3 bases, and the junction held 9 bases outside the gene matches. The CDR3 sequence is CASSPLTGRVYNEQFF. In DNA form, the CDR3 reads TGTGCCAGCAGCCCGCTGACGGGGAGGGTCTACAATGAGCAGTTCTTC.

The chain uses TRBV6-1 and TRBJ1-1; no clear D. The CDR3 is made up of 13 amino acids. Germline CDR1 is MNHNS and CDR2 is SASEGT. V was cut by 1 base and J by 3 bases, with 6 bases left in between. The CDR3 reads CASSEGRYTEAFF. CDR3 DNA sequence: TGTGCCAGCAGTGAAGGCCGCTACACTGAAGCTTTCTTT.

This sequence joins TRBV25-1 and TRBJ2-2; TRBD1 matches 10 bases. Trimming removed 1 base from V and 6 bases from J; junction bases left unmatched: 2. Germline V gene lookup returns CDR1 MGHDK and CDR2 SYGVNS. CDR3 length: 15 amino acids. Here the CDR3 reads CASSEWGQGSGELFF. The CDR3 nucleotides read TGTGCCAGCAGTGAATGGGGACAGGGGTCCGGGGAGCTGTTTTTT.

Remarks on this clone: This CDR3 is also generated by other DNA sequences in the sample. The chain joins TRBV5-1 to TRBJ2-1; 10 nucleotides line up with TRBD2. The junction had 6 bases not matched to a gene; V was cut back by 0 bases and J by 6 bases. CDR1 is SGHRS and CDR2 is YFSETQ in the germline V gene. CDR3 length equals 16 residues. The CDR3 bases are TGCGCCAGCAGCTTGGCCAGGCTAGCGGGAGCCAATGAGCAGTTCTTC. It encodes CASSLARLAGANEQFF.

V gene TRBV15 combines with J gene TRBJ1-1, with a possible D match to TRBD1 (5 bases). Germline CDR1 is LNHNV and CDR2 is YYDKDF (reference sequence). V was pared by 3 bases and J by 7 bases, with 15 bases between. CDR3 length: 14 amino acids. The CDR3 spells CATSSPSWGSEAFF. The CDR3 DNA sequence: TGTGCCACCAGCAGTCCCTCGTGGGGCAGTGAAGCTTTCTTT.

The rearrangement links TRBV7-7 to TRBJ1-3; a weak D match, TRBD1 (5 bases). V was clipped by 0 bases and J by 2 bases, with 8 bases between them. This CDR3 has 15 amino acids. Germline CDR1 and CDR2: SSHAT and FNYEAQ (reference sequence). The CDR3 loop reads CASSLAQGAGNTIYF. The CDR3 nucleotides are TGTGCCAGCAGCTTAGCCCAGGGTGCTGGAAACACCATATATTTT.

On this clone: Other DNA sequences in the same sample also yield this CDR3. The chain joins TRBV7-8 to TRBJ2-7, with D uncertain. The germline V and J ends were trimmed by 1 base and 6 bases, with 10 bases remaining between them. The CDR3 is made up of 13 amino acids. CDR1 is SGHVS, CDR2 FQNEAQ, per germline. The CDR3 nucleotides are TGTGCCAGCAGCTTAGTTTCGGGCGGCGAGCAGTACTTC. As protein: CASSLVSGGEQYF.

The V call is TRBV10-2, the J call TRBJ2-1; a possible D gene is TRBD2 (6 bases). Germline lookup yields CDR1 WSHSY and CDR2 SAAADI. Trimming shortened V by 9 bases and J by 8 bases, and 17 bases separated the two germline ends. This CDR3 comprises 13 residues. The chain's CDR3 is CASNTGRDDEQFF. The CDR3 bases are TGCGCCAGTAACACGGGGCGGGACGATGAGCAGTTCTTC.

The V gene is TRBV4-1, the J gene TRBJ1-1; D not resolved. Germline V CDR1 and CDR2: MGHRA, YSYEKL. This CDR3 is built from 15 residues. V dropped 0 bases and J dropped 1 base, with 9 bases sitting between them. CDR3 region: CASSQDWSSNTEAFF. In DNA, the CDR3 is TGCGCCAGCAGCCAAGATTGGTCATCGAACACTGAAGCTTTCTTT.

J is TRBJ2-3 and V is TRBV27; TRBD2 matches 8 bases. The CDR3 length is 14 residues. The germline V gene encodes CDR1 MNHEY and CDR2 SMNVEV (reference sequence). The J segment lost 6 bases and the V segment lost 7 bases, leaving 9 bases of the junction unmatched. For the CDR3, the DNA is TGTGCCAGCAACTCGCGGCGGGAGGAGGATACGCAGTATTTT. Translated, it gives CASNSRREEDTQYF.

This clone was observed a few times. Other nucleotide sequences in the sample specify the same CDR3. The CDR3 protein is CASSEGNQPQHF. CDR3 in DNA: TGTGCCAGCAGTGAGGGGAATCAGCCCCAGCATTTT. The chain joins TRBV2 to TRBJ1-5; D is ambiguous. Germline lookup yields CDR1 SNHLY and CDR2 FYNNEI. Trimming removed 3 bases at V and 4 bases at J, with 4 bases between. This CDR3 is built from 12 residues. The variable domain in full, completed from reference TRBV2 and TRBJ1-5, reads EPEVTQTPSHQVTQMGQEVILRCVPISNHLYFYWYRQILGQKVEFLVSFYNNEISEKSEIFDDQFSVERPDGSNFTLKIRSTKLEDSAMYFCASSEGNQPQHFGDGTRLSIL.

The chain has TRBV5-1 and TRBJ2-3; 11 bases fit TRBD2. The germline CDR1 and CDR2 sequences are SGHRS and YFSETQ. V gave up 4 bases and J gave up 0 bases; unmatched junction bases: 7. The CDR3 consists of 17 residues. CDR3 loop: CASSDGLAGLSTDTQYF. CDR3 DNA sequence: TGCGCCAGCAGCGACGGACTAGCGGGCCTTAGCACAGATACGCAGTATTTT.

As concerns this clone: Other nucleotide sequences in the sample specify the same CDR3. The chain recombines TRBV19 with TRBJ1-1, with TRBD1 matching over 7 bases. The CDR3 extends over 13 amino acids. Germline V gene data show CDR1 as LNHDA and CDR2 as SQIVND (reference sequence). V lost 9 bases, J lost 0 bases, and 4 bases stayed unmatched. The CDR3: CASRGTLNTEAFF. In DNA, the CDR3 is TGTGCCAGCAGGGGGACATTGAACACTGAAGCTTTCTTT.

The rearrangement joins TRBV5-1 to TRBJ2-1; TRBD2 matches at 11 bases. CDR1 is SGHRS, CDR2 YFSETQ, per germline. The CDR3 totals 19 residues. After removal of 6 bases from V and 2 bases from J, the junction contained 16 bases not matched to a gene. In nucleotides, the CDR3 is TGCGCCAGCACAATGGCTGGCAGAGGACTAGCGGGTCCCTACAATGAGCAGTTCTTC. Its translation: CASTMAGRGLAGPYNEQFF.

CDR3 protein: CASAGWEGLSGNTIYF. The CDR3, as DNA: TGTGCCAGCGCGGGGTGGGAGGGACTCTCTGGAAACACCATATATTTT. The chain is built from TRBV25-1 and TRBJ1-3; a weak D match, TRBD1 (5 bases). The CDR3 is made up of 16 amino acids. Germline CDR1 MGHDK, CDR2 SYGVNS. The V and J ends lost 8 bases and 0 bases respectively, with 17 bases between them.

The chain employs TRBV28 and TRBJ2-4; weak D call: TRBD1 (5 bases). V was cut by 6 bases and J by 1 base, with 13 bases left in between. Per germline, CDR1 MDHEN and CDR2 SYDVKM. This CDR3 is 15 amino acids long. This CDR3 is CASSTRVGAKNIQYF. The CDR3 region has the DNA TGTGCCAGCAGCACCAGGGTGGGGGCCAAAAACATTCAGTACTTC.